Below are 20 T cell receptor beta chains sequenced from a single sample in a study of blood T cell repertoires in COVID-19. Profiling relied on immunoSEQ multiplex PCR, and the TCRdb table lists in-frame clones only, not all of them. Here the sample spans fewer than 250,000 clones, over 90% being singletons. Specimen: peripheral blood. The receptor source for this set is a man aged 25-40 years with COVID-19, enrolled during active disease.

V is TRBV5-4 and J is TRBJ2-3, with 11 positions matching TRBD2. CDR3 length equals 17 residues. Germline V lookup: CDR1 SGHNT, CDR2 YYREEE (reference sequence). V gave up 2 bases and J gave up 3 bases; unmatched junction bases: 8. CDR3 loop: CASSLDSGGAGTDTQYF. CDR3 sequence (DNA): TGTGCCAGCAGCTTAGATAGCGGGGGGGCCGGTACAGATACGCAGTATTTT.

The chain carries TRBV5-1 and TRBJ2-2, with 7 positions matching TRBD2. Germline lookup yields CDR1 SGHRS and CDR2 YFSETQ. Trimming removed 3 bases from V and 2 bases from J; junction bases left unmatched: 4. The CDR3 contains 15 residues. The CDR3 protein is CASSWGGPNTGELFF. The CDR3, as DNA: TGCGCCAGCAGCTGGGGGGGACCAAACACCGGGGAGCTGTTTTTT.

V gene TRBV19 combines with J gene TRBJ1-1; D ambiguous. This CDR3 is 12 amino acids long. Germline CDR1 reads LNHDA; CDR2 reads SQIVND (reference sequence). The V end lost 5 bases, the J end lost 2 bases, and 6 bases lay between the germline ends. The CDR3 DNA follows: TGTGCCAGTAGTGTGAGTAACACTGAAGCTTTCTTT. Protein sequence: CASSVSNTEAFF.

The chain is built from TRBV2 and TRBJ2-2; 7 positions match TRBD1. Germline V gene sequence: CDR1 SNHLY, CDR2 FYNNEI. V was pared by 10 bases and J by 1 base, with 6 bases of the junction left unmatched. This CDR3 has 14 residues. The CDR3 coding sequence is TGTGCCACGCAAAGGGACAGGAACACCGGGGAGCTGTTTTTT. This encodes CATQRDRNTGELFF. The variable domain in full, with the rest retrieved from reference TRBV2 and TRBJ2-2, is EPEVTQTPSHQVTQMGQEVILRCVPISNHLYFYWYRQILGQKVEFLVSFYNNEISEKSEIFDDQFSVERPDGSNFTLKIRSTKLEDSAMYFCATQRDRNTGELFFGEGSRLTVL.

The CDR3 DNA is TGTGCCAGCAGCGTAGGGGGAGGCCAGGAGACCCAGTACTTC. Translated, it gives CASSVGGGQETQYF. The chain combines TRBV9 with TRBJ2-5; TRBD2 might be the D (6 bases). The CDR3 is 14 residues long. V gave up 0 bases and J gave up 5 bases, with 11 bases separating them. CDR1 and CDR2 from the germline V gene are SGDLS and YYNGEE.

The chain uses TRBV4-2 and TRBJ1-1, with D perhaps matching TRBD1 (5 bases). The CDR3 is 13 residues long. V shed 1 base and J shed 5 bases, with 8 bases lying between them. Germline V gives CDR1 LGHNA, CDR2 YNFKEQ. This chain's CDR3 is CASSQGQQTEAFF. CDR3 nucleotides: TGTGCCAGCAGCCAAGGACAGCAAACTGAAGCTTTCTTT.

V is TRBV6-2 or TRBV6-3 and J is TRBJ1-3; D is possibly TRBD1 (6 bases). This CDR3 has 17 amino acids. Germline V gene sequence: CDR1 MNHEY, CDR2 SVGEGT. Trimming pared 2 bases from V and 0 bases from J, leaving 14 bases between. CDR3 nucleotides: TGTGCCAGCAGTTACGAGACAGGAAGGGGCTCTGGAAACACCATATATTTT. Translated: CASSYETGRGSGNTIYF.

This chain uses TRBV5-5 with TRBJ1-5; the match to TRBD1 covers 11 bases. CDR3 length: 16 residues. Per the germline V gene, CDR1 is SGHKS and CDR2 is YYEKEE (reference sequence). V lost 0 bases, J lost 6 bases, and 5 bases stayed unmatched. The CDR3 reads CASSLGTGGSGQPQHF. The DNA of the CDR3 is TGTGCCAGCAGCTTGGGGACAGGGGGCTCGGGTCAGCCCCAGCATTTT. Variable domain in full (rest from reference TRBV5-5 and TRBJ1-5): DAGVTQSPTHLIKTRGQQVTLRCSPISGHKSVSWYQQVLGQGPQFIFQYYEKEERGRGNFPDRFSARQFPNYSSELNVNALLLGDSALYLCASSLGTGGSGQPQHFGDGTRLSIL.

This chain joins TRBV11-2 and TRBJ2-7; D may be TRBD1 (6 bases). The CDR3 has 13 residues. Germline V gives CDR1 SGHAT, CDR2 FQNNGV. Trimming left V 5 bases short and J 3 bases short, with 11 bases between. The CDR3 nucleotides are TGTGCCAGCAGCCATGGACAGAGCTACGAGCAGTACTTC. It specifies CASSHGQSYEQYF.

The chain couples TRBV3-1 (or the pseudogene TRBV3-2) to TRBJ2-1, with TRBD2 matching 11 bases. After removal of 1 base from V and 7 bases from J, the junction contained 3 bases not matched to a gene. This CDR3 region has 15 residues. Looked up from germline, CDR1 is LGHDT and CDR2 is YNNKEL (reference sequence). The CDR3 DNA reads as TGTGCCAGCAGCCAAGTAGCGGGGGGGCAGAATGAGCAGTTCTTC. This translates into CASSQVAGGQNEQFF.

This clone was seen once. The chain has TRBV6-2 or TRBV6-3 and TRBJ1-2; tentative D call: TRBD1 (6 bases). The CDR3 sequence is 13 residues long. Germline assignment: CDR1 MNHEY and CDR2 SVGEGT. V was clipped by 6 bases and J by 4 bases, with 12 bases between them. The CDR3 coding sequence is TGTGCCAGCAGCCAGGACAGCCTCTATGGCTACACCTTC. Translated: CASSQDSLYGYTF.

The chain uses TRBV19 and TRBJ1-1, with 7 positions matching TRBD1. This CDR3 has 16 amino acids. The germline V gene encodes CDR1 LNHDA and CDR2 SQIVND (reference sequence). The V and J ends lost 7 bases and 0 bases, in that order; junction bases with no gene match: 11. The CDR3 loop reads CASTRRQGRMNTEAFF. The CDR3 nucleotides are TGTGCCAGTACCCGACGACAGGGTAGGATGAACACTGAAGCTTTCTTT.

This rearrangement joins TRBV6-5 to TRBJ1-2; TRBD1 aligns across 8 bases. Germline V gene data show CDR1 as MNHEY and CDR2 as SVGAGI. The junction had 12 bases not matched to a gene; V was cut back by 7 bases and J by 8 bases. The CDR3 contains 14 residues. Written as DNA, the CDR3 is TGTGCCAGCACAATAGGACAGGGAGGATCAGGCTACACCTTC. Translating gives CASTIGQGGSGYTF.

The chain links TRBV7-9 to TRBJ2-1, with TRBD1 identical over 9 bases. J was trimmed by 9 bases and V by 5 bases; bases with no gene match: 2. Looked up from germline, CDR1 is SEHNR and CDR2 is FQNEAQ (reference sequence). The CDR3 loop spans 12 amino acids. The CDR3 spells CASSQDRGEQFF. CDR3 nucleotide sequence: TGTGCCAGCAGCCAGGACAGGGGTGAGCAGTTCTTC.

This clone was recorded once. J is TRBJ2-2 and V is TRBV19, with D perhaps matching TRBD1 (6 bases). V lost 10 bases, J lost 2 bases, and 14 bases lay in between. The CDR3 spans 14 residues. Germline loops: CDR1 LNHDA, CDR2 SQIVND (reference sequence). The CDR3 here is CATSLGQNTGELFF. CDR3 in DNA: TGTGCCACCTCCCTGGGACAAAACACCGGGGAGCTGTTTTTT. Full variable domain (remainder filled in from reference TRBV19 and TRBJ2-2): DGGITQSPKYLFRKEGQNVTLSCEQNLNHDAMYWYRQDPGQGLRLIYYSQIVNDFQKGDIAEGYSVSREKKESFPLTVTSAQKNPTAFYLCATSLGQNTGELFFGEGSRLTVL.

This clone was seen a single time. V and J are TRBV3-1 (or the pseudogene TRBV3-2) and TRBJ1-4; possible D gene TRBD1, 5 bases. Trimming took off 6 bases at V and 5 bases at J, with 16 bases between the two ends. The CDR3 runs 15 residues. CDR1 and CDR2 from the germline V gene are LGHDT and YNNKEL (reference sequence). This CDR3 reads CASSQGNSRNEKLFF. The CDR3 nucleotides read TGTGCCAGCAGTCAGGGTAACAGCAGGAATGAAAAACTGTTTTTT.

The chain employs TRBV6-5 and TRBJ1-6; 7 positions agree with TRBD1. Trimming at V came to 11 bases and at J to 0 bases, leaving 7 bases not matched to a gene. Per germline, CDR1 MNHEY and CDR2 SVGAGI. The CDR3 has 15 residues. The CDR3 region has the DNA TGTGCCTCGCTGGCAGGGGGCTCCTATAATTCACCCCTCCACTTT. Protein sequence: CASLAGGSYNSPLHF.

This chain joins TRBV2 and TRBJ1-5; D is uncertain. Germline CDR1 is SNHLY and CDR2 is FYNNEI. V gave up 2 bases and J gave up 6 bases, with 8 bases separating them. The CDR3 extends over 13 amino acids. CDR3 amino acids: CASSERDRQPQHF. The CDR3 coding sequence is TGTGCCAGCAGTGAACGGGATCGTCAGCCCCAGCATTTT.

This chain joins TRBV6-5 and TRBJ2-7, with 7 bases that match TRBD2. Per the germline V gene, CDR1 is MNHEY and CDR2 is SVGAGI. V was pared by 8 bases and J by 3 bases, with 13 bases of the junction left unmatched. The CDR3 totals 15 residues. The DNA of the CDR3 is TGTGCCAGCGACGATGCGGTCCAGCGGGGCTACGAGCAGTACTTC. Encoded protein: CASDDAVQRGYEQYF.

Here the CDR3 reads CASSSTPGEGELFF. The CDR3 DNA reads as TGTGCCAGCAGCTCTACCCCAGGGGAGGGGGAGCTGTTTTTT. The chain employs TRBV9 and TRBJ2-2; D might be TRBD1 (6 bases). This CDR3 has 14 residues. CDR1 and CDR2 (germline): SGDLS, YYNGEE. Trimming pared 4 bases from V and 8 bases from J, leaving 15 bases between.